This entry lists 15 T cell receptor beta chains sequenced from one sample in a study of T cells in Graves' hyperthyroidism and ophthalmopathy. Amplification of TCR beta CDR3 regions used RNA as the template. The HTBI set primed first-round TCR CDR3 RT-PCR. TCRdb called the multiplex PCR reads again in MiXCR, with one record for every CDR3 protein. The sample carries roughly 500,000 distinct CDR3 sequences, 46% recorded once. The specimen was peripheral blood or thyroid tissue (not recorded which). Receptor source: an adult woman with Graves' disease, either hyperthyroidism or ophthalmopathy (not recorded which).

The chain is built from TRBV29-1 and TRBJ1-1; D is uncertain. In germline, CDR1 is SQVTM, CDR2 ANQGSEA. With 4 bases removed from V and 14 bases from J, the gap between germline ends came to 29 bases. The CDR3 runs to 15 residues. CDR3 in DNA: TGCAGCGTTGTGGCTAGGAATTCGCCAGAGACCCAGTACTTCTTT. Translating it yields CSVVARNSPETQYFF.

This clonotype appeared a single time. The chain has TRBV12-3 or TRBV12-4 and TRBJ2-3; D remains ambiguous. V gave up 3 bases and J gave up 1 base, with 14 bases separating them. The CDR3 totals 16 residues. The CDR3 DNA is TGTGCCAGCAGTTTCCCCCCCCTCAGCGGCACAGATACGCAGTATTTT. Translation: CASSFPPLSGTDTQYF.

The chain joins TRBV12-3 or TRBV12-4 to TRBJ2-7; 8 bases fit TRBD1. Trimming took 6 bases from V and 0 from J; bases not matched to a gene: 7. The CDR3 covers 15 residues. CDR3 amino acids: CASRDRGVSSYEQYF. In DNA form, the CDR3 reads TGTGCCAGCAGAGACAGGGGTGTATCCTCCTACGAGCAGTACTTC.

The chain joins TRBV20-1 to TRBJ2-7; D gene uncertain. Germline CDR1 is DFQATT and CDR2 is SNEGSKA (reference sequence). The CDR3 sequence is 12 residues long. With 7 bases removed from V and 1 base from J, the gap between germline ends came to 11 bases. The CDR3 bases are TGCAGTGGAAGTCCGGGTTCCTACGAGCAGTACTTC. Protein sequence: CSGSPGSYEQYF.

V usage is TRBV6-2 or TRBV6-3 and J usage is TRBJ2-7; 8 bases line up with TRBD1. This CDR3 has 15 residues. J lost 0 bases, V lost 2 bases, and 3 bases had no gene match. Germline V gene lookup returns CDR1 MNHEY and CDR2 SVGEGT. CDR3 residues: CASSYGRGLSYEQYF. For the CDR3, the DNA is TGTGCCAGCAGTTACGGCAGGGGGCTCTCCTACGAGCAGTACTTC.

This clonotype was picked up many times. This rearrangement joins TRBV7-2 to TRBJ2-7; 8 positions agree with TRBD1. This CDR3 is 16 amino acids long. After removal of 3 bases from V and 3 bases from J, the junction contained 10 bases not matched to a gene. CDR1 SGHTA and CDR2 FQGNSA come from the germline V gene. CDR3 bases: TGTGCCAGCAGCTTGGTCGGTACAGGGGGTTTCTACGAGCAGTACTTC. Protein product: CASSLVGTGGFYEQYF. The full variable domain, completed using reference TRBV7-2 and TRBJ2-7, is GAGVSQSPSNKVTEKGKDVELRCDPISGHTALYWYRQSLGQGLEFLIYFQGNSAPDKSGLPSDRFSAERTGGSVSTLTIQRTQQEDSAVYLCASSLVGTGGFYEQYFGPGTRLTVT.

CDR3 sequence reads: CASSPPEGRAFF. In DNA form, the CDR3 reads TGTGCCAGCAGCCCTCCAGAGGGAAGGGCTTTCTTT. The chain combines TRBV7-9 with TRBJ1-1, with D unresolved. Germline CDR1 is SEHNR and CDR2 is FQNEAQ (reference sequence). V was trimmed by 5 bases and J by 11 bases, leaving 15 bases between them. This CDR3 has 12 residues.

V gene TRBV6-5 combines with J gene TRBJ2-7; 9 bases line up with TRBD2. The germline V gene has CDR1 MNHEY and CDR2 SVGAGI. The CDR3 length is 17 residues. V dropped 0 bases and J dropped 3; count of bases not matched to a gene: 9. The CDR3 nucleotides read TGTGCCAGCAGTTACTCGATGGGGACTAGCAGCAACTACGAGCAGTACTTC. Translated, it gives CASSYSMGTSSNYEQYF.

The chain couples TRBV29-1 to TRBJ2-7, with a tentative D call TRBD2 (7 bases). This CDR3 has 12 residues. Germline loops: CDR1 SQVTM, CDR2 ANQGSEA. The V gene lost 6 bases and the J gene lost 3 bases, with 12 bases spanning the gap. The CDR3 nucleotides read TGCAGCGTCGGGGAGGGGGGCTACGAGCAGTACTTC. Encoded protein: CSVGEGGYEQYF.

Concerning this clonotype: The limits of the CDR3 on the DNA are not certain, so only TCRdb's listed CDR3 is given. This chain connects TRBV7-3 to TRBJ2-7; the DNA was not used to check the table's D call, TRBD2. Including both end residues, the CDR3 is 21 amino acids long. The germline V gene encodes CDR1 SGHTA and CDR2 FQGTGA. This CDR3 is CASSFYICSASGLAGSYEQYF.

V gene TRBV10-3 combines with J gene TRBJ1-4; D uncertain. The V gene's germline CDR1 is ENHRY and CDR2 SYGVKD. This CDR3 is built from 13 residues. V lost 4 bases, J lost 8 bases, and 11 bases lay in between. The CDR3 loop reads CAISASAGEKLFF. The CDR3, as DNA: TGTGCCATCAGTGCGTCGGCGGGAGAAAAACTGTTTTTT.

This clonotype was recorded once. The chain carries TRBV20-1 and TRBJ1-5; D perhaps matches TRBD1 (5 bases). This CDR3 has 13 amino acids. The ends were cut back, 3 bases at V and 6 bases at J, with 12 bases in the middle. Germline CDR1 DFQATT, CDR2 SNEGSKA (reference sequence). The CDR3, as DNA: TGCAGTGCTAGTTCGGGGCTAGGTCAGCCCCAGCATTTT. Translated, it gives CSASSGLGQPQHF.

V is TRBV29-1 and J is TRBJ2-7, with 11 bases lining up with TRBD2. This CDR3 is built from 16 residues. Trimming took 4 bases from V and 3 from J; bases not matched to a gene: 11. Germline values: CDR1 SQVTM, CDR2 ANQGSEA. Here the CDR3 DNA reads TGCAGCGTTGCCTCGGGACTAGCGGCCCAGGGCTACGAGCAGTACTTC. Amino acid sequence: CSVASGLAAQGYEQYF.

The CDR3 spells CASSFSGTSEQYF. The CDR3 DNA is TGTGCCAGCAGCTTTTCCGGGACCTCCGAGCAGTACTTC. The chain recombines TRBV11-2 with TRBJ2-7; D possibly matches TRBD1 or TRBD2 (5 bases each). The ends were cut back, 3 bases at V and 6 bases at J, with 12 bases in the middle. Germline assignment: CDR1 SGHAT and CDR2 FQNNGV. CDR3 size: 13 residues. Full variable domain (rest looked up from reference TRBV11-2 and TRBJ2-7): EAGVAQSPRYKIIEKRQSVAFWCNPISGHATLYWYQQILGQGPKLLIQFQNNGVVDDSQLPKDRFSAERLKGVDSTLKIQPAKLEDSAVYLCASSFSGTSEQYFGPGTRLTVT.

This clonotype showed up just a few times. The V gene is TRBV20-1, the J gene TRBJ2-7; TRBD2 agrees at 10 bases. J lost 4 bases, V lost 6 bases, and 6 bases had no gene match. The germline V gene has CDR1 DFQATT and CDR2 SNEGSKA (reference sequence). The length of the CDR3 is 13 residues. CDR3 nucleotide sequence: TGCAGTGCCGAGAGTAGCGGGGGGTACGAGCAGTACTTC. Translated, it gives CSAESSGGYEQYF.